This T cell receptor (beta chain) derives from a study of cytomegalovirus exposure and HLA in healthy donors (dated by TCRdb to 2016 to 2017). Context from the whole study: An earlier analysis of approximately 640 of the donors reported approximately 290 Gb of sequence data and more than 90 million unique TCR beta sequences from roughly 180 million T cells. Using immunosequencing, the study profiled T cell repertoires from fewer than 850 subjects and related those repertoires to cytomegalovirus serostatus. Approximately 300 gigabases of sequencing data and 91 million or so unique TCR sequences made up an early release that covered approximately 650 HLA-typed donors. Alongside the repertoire data, information on donor age, sex, ethnicity and CMV serostatus was compiled. Roughly five DR-DQ haplotypes were treated as single units for association and clustering because of strong linkage in the cohort. Every discovery cohort repertoire had been produced on one sequencing platform. Genome-wide SNP genotypes for about 65% of the 666 donors were used in a later genetic analysis, which treated that subset as a discovery cohort. The number of donors typed differed by locus, with about 629-640 for A, B, C, DRB1 and DQB1, around 520 for DQA1, 600 to 610 for DPA1, and over 400 for DPB1. High-throughput TCR immunosequencing, statistical association of individual TCRs with disease status, and machine learning were combined to predict cytomegalovirus infection status. Rather than using new phenotypic data, the later analysis identified candidate immune exposures from TCR beta sequences and from how often those sequences occurred across donors. Among the roughly 430 genotyped donors, around 81% belonged to the genetic ancestry cluster associated with self-reported Caucasian donors. Both class I and class II loci were covered by HLA typing, at four-digit resolution. An earlier analysis of more than 450 of the donors used high-throughput TCR beta sequencing to judge whether each TCR beta V gene segment behaved as functional or pseudogenic. On average, about 240,000 unique TCR beta nucleotide sequences were sequenced per donor among fewer than 500 genotyped donors of the cohort, with around 19% of those sequences being non-productive. The aim of the study was to test whether cataloging public T cell receptors could identify signatures of past pathogen exposure. Besides the first cohort of approximately 710 subjects, a separate validation cohort made up of 120 different subjects was used. In a later analysis, previously published TCR beta repertoires from 550 to 700 donors were re-analyzed and high-resolution HLA genotyping was added so that TCR occurrence patterns could be studied.

Study-wide findings and limitations: Specific HLA alleles were associated with 15,000 to 20,000 TCR beta sequences at a false discovery rate of 0.05 in a later analysis. A total of 150 to 200 TCR beta chains were listed by the study as associated with cytomegalovirus. Because counts were too low, roughly 17 rarely observed V segments, including chromosome 9 orphons, were left out of the earlier analysis of approximately 500 of the donors. Roughly uniform sequencing depth across donors was assumed in presence/absence analyses, although this assumption may not hold. A cluster of highly shared sequence variants was judged likely to be a technical artifact of the sequencing pipeline. Several of the top co-occurrence clusters appeared to be linked to parvovirus B19, influenza, CMV and Epstein-Barr virus, according to a later analysis. A further reported finding was that TCR beta sequences accurately predicted the HLA-A and HLA-B alleles for most subjects in the first cohort. In both the original and validation cohorts, the classifier was reported to diagnose cytomegalovirus status with high specificity and sensitivity. In a later analysis, most CMV-associated TCR beta chains were found to appear HLA-restricted, with HLA associations seemingly driven largely by CMV exposure. A later genetic analysis reported fewer N-insertions in productive TCRs among donors in an Asian-associated ancestry cluster than the approximately 670-donor mean. In vitro tests confirmed that a few of the cytomegalovirus-associated TCR beta chains recognize cytomegalovirus antigens. In an earlier analysis of roughly 500 of the donors, most TCR beta V segments appeared in productive rearrangements about 87% or about 30% of the time, broadly matching IMGT annotations. V-gene and J-gene trimming of TCR beta chains was associated with a missense DCLRE1C variant in a later genetic analysis, and the association was replicated in an independent cohort. This cohort had only TCR beta chains sequenced, and the lack of alpha or paired-chain data limited which features could be detected. HLA typing was unavailable for some donors at each locus, so association tests used only the typed subset. In a later analysis, the rate of TCR association differed among HLA loci, with DRB1 alleles having the most associated TCRs and HLA-C alleles having the fewest. Some IMGT-functional V segments, including TRBV6-2 and TRBV6-3, could not be told apart with the 87-base-pair reads, so those segments were excluded. Assigning TCR associations to individual alleles was difficult when HLA alleles, especially DR and DQ, strongly co-occurred. Correlated functional status among segregating V segments might reflect linkage disequilibrium, but an unknown experimental factor could not be ruled out. Across donors, most TCR sequences were observed very rarely, whereas some public TCRs were present in many individuals. For the cohort, immune exposure information was limited to CMV serostatus. The authors suggested that the approach could potentially be extended to other disease states and immunological phenotypes. In a later analysis, HLA-associated TCR beta chains were found to be more clonally expanded and to have lower generation probabilities than equally common non-associated chains.

The CDR3 sequence holds 16 residues, the cysteine and phenylalanine included. This entry keeps only the CDR3 DNA: 48 bases, framed from base 1. CDR1 and CDR2 (SGHRS, YFSETQ) derive from the germline V gene. Germline trimming amounts to 4 bases on V and 1 base on J, with 8 as the count of junction bases outside the gene matches. With respect to this clone: The clone's antigen remains unknown. Qualities for individual bases were not recorded, and no much larger clone is one base off.

Receptor libraries were prepared by the immunoSEQ multiplex PCR assay. The multiplex PCR relied on a mix of 60 forward primers for TCR Vbeta segments and 13 reverse primers for TCR Jbeta segments. A multiplex PCR assay on genomic DNA amplified the CDR3 region of rearranged TCR beta genes. On the Illumina HiSeq System, the amplified TCR beta libraries were sequenced as 87-base-pair reads. As for the original processing: A later analysis counted about 76 million unique TCR beta chains across the 666 repertoires, and some 11 million of these chains were shared by at least two donors. A nearest-neighbor algorithm error-corrected the raw reads and collapsed the reads into unique sequences, merging closely related sequences to remove PCR and sequencing errors. To assign V, D and J gene segments, CDR3 sequences were aligned to IMGT reference sequences. Each retained sequence needed at least a six-nucleotide match to both a V gene segment and a J gene segment. Rearrangements were called productive when the CDR3 lacked stop codons and stayed in frame with V and J; all others were non-productive. Following IMGT convention, CDR3 was defined as the stretch from the second conserved V-encoded cysteine up to the conserved J-encoded phenylalanine. In an earlier analysis of roughly 580 of the donors, sequences lacking an unambiguous match to a single V gene segment were excluded. An earlier analysis of approximately 590 of the donors classified V segments as functional when productive rearrangements were above 56.7% and as segregating when the standard deviation between donors was above 5%. A statistical classification framework was built to diagnose cytomegalovirus status from the catalog of TCR beta chain sequences. In a later analysis, TCR nucleotide sequences were compared against IMGT/GENE-DB human TR gene sequences so that V and J genes could be assigned. A later analysis assigned CDR3 sequences and most-parsimonious VDJ recombination scenarios with the TCRdist pipeline. In a later analysis, every TCR beta chain was defined by the combination of its CDR3 amino acid sequence and its V-gene family, and reads without a unique V-gene family were dropped. In a later analysis, approximately 640 highly shared, low-generation-probability nucleotide sequences were removed to address suspected cross-contamination and a sequencing artifact. In a later analysis, a clonal expansion index was calculated for each public chain from normalized within-repertoire ranks of inferred template counts. A later analysis computed generation probabilities with a VDJ recombination model fitted to out-of-frame rearrangements, and checked the results against IGoR. In a later analysis, hypergeometric tests were used to score TCR-TCR, TCR-HLA and TCR-CMV co-occurrence, with a repertoire-size bias correction applied to TCR pairs. In a later analysis, false discovery rates were estimated by permuting HLA or CMV assignments 20 times. In a later analysis, co-occurring TCRs were grouped using DBSCAN, and TCRdist sequence similarity was added for clustering within HLA-allele-positive subsets. Repertoires with fewer than 30,000 or more than 120,000 public chains were left out of co-occurrence clustering, as were five repertoires with anomalous nucleotide sharing. TCRdb obtained this table from immuneACCESS and retained in-frame rearrangements with V and J assigned. These tables miss some clones; where compared with another copy, unresolved V genes account for less than half of the shortfall, and the remainder is unexplained. From that table come the V and J calls and clone size; the DNA was used to work out D and trimming. This sample holds approximately 190,000 clones; over 80% were observed only once. Of the sample, roughly 6.7% is held by the ten largest clones.

The cohort was made up of approximately 700 healthy bone marrow donors. Cohort members were all nominally healthy when sampled, although unrecorded immune exposures were likely present. The donor was CMV seropositive and was included in the group of 289 seropositive cohort members. A peripheral blood sample was collected from each donor, and TCR beta sequencing was performed on peripheral blood mononuclear cells. The Qiagen DNeasy Blood Extraction Kit was used to extract genomic DNA from the blood cell samples. This chain joins TRBV5-1 to TRBJ1-1, with 9 bases matching TRBD1. This receptor was obtained from a middle-aged man in good health and CMV-seropositive. Source material: PBMCs. The nucleotide sequence is TGCGCCAGCAGCCTTCCCGGGACAGGGAGGAACACTGAAGCTTTCTTT. Translated, this is CASSLPGTGRNTEAFF. With all but the CDR3 taken from the reference TRBV5-1 and TRBJ1-1 genes, the full variable domain is: KAGVTQTPRYLIKTRGQQVTLSCSPISGHRSVSWYQQTPGQGLQFLFEYFSETQRNKGNFPGRFSGRQFSNSRSEMNVSTLELGDSALYLCASSLPGTGRNTEAFFGQGTRLTVV.